The 15 T cell receptor beta chains in this list originate from one sample, sequenced in a study of response to subunit inactivated influenza vaccine. TCRdb independently ran MiXCR on the RT-PCR reads; one entry per CDR3 protein. The sample holds about 480,000 distinct CDR3 sequences, roughly 11% seen once. Material: PBMCs from blood, obtained 40 to 50 days after vaccination. These receptors originate from a man aged 50 or older who received an inactivated influenza vaccine.

This chain connects TRBV12-3 or TRBV12-4 to TRBJ2-1, with TRBD2 matching 13 bases. V shed 10 bases, J shed 7 bases, and the junction held 16 bases outside the gene matches. This CDR3 is 17 amino acids long. CDR3 DNA: TGTGCCACTAAGAAAAGCGGCGGGACTAGCGGGATTAATGAGCAGTTCTTC. Protein sequence: CATKKSGGTSGINEQFF.

In this sample, this clonotype turned up many times. The chain joins TRBV9 to TRBJ2-5; D remains unclear. Between the trimmed V and J ends, which lost 3 bases and 1 base, there was a span of 7 bases. The CDR3 has 13 residues. Germline V gene lookup returns CDR1 SGDLS and CDR2 YYNGEE. The CDR3 sequence: CASSGGVQETQYF. The CDR3 nucleotides read TGTGCCAGCAGCGGCGGAGTCCAAGAGACCCAGTACTTC.

This clonotype was found many times. J is TRBJ2-7 and V is TRBV20-1; D tentatively reads TRBD1 or TRBD2 (5 bases each). CDR1 and CDR2 from the germline V gene are DFQATT and SNEGSKA (reference sequence). V gave up 3 bases and J gave up 0 bases, with 9 bases separating them. CDR3 length equals 13 residues. In DNA form, the CDR3 reads TGCAGTGCTAGTCCCGGGACCTCCTACGAGCAGTACTTC. Amino acids: CSASPGTSYEQYF.

DNA for the CDR3: TGTGCCAGCAGCGCCTTTTGGACCAGGGGGTCCTACAATGAGCAGTTCTTC. Protein product: CASSAFWTRGSYNEQFF. The rearrangement links TRBV5-5 to TRBJ2-1; 7 bases are shared with TRBD1. The CDR3 has 17 residues. The V gene's germline CDR1 is SGHKS and CDR2 YYEKEE (reference sequence). The V gene end was trimmed by 4 bases and the J gene end by 1 base; junction bases not matched to a gene: 11.

V usage is TRBV20-1 and J usage is TRBJ2-1, with TRBD1 matching 10 bases. Germline lookup yields CDR1 DFQATT and CDR2 SNEGSKA (reference sequence). This CDR3 has 15 residues. Trimming removed 3 bases from V and 9 bases from J; junction bases left unmatched: 11. In DNA, the CDR3 is TGCAGTGCTAGCGGGACAGGGGCTCTTTTGGGTGAGCAGTTCTTC. Protein sequence: CSASGTGALLGEQFF.

This clonotype appeared many times. The rearrangement joins TRBV12-3 or TRBV12-4 to TRBJ1-5; D uncertain. Between the trimmed V and J ends, which lost 5 bases and 3 bases, there was a span of 8 bases. This CDR3 is 13 amino acids long. In DNA, the CDR3 is TGTGCCAGCAGTCCCCGCCCCAATCAGCCCCAGCATTTT. Translating gives CASSPRPNQPQHF.

The chain is built from TRBV5-6 and TRBJ2-7; D possibly matches TRBD1 or TRBD2 (6 bases each). The CDR3 is made up of 14 amino acids. Trimming shortened V by 4 bases and J by 4 bases, and 15 bases separated the two germline ends. The germline V gene has CDR1 SGHDT and CDR2 YYEEEE. The CDR3 bases are TGTGCCAGCAGCCCCGTGGGGGGCGCGTACGAGCAGTACTTC. As protein: CASSPVGGAYEQYF.

This clonotype has a count of ten or more. J is TRBJ1-1 and V is TRBV5-1, with 7 bases that match TRBD1. The CDR3 spans 14 residues. V shed 3 bases, J shed 4 bases, and the junction held 6 bases outside the gene matches. In germline, CDR1 is SGHRS, CDR2 YFSETQ. Here the CDR3 reads CASSSGTVPTEAFF. CDR3 coding DNA: TGCGCCAGCAGCTCCGGGACAGTCCCCACTGAAGCTTTCTTT.

The genes are TRBV15 and TRBJ1-3; maybe TRBD1 (6 bases). This CDR3 is 15 amino acids long. Between the trimmed V and J ends, which lost 0 bases and 3 bases, there was a span of 9 bases. Germline V lookup: CDR1 LNHNV, CDR2 YYDKDF (reference sequence). The CDR3, as DNA: TGTGCCACCAGCAGAGATGGGACAAGTGGAAACACCATATATTTT. Its translation: CATSRDGTSGNTIYF.

This clonotype has only a few counts. The chain joins TRBV6-2 or TRBV6-3 to TRBJ2-7; 8 bases map to TRBD2. CDR1 is MNHEY, CDR2 SVGEGT, per germline. V shed 6 bases, J shed 2 bases, and the junction held 9 bases outside the gene matches. The CDR3 is made up of 15 amino acids. CDR3 sequence reads: CASSVSGTRAYEQYF. DNA of the CDR3: TGTGCCAGCAGCGTCTCCGGGACTAGGGCCTACGAGCAGTACTTC.

This clonotype was observed a handful of times. The rearrangement links TRBV12-3 or TRBV12-4 to TRBJ2-7; 8 bases map to TRBD1. V shed 1 base and J 0 bases; nucleotides not matched to a gene: 8. The CDR3 is 17 residues long. The DNA for the CDR3 is TGTGCCAGCAGTTTAGTGGGTTGGGACAGGATCTCCTACGAGCAGTACTTC. Translating it yields CASSLVGWDRISYEQYF.

The chain employs TRBV7-6 and TRBJ2-2; D is ambiguous. Germline V gene sequence: CDR1 SGHVS, CDR2 FNYEAQ. CDR3 length: 15 residues. The V and J ends lost 6 bases and 0 bases respectively, with 11 bases between them. In DNA, the CDR3 is TGTGCCAGCAGATGGACGGCCGCGAACACCGGGGAGCTGTTTTTT. Its protein is CASRWTAANTGELFF.

This clonotype has more than one count but fewer than ten. The V and J genes are TRBV27 and TRBJ2-7; the D gene is possibly TRBD2 (6 bases). Trimming cost V 6 bases and J 2 bases, with 14 bases left between them. The CDR3 is 14 amino acids. From germline, CDR1 is MNHEY and CDR2 SMNVEV (reference sequence). The DNA for the CDR3 is TGTGCCAGCAGGCCCGGGACTGTAACCTACGAGCAGTACTTC. It specifies CASRPGTVTYEQYF.

The table lists this clonotype with a few counts. The chain links TRBV14 to TRBJ2-3; no clear D gene. V shed 1 base and J shed 2 bases, with 7 bases lying between them. The germline V gene encodes CDR1 SGHDN and CDR2 FVKESK. The CDR3 is 14 residues long. This chain's CDR3 is CASSQVSYTDTQYF. In DNA form, the CDR3 reads TGTGCCAGCAGCCAAGTTTCGTACACAGATACGCAGTATTTT.

The chain couples TRBV6-2 or TRBV6-3 to TRBJ1-5; 8 bases agree with TRBD1. In germline, CDR1 is MNHEY, CDR2 SVGEGT. The CDR3 contains 17 residues. V lost 4 bases and J lost 0; bases outside the gene matches: 8. Here the CDR3 DNA reads TGTGCCAGCAGTTCGGGACAGGACTACGTTAGCAATCAGCCCCAGCATTTT. Translating it yields CASSSGQDYVSNQPQHF.